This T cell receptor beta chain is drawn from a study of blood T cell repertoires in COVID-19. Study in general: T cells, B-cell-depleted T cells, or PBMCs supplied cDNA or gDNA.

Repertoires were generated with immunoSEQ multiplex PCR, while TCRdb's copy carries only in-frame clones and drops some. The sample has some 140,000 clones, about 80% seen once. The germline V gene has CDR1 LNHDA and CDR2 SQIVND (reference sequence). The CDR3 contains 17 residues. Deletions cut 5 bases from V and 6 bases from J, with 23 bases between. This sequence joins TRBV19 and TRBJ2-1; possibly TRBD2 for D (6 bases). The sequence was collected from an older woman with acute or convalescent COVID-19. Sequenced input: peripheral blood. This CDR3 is CASSRGSGRGIVNEQFF. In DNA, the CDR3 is TGTGCCAGTAGTCGAGGGAGCGGGCGAGGGATAGTCAATGAGCAGTTCTTC.